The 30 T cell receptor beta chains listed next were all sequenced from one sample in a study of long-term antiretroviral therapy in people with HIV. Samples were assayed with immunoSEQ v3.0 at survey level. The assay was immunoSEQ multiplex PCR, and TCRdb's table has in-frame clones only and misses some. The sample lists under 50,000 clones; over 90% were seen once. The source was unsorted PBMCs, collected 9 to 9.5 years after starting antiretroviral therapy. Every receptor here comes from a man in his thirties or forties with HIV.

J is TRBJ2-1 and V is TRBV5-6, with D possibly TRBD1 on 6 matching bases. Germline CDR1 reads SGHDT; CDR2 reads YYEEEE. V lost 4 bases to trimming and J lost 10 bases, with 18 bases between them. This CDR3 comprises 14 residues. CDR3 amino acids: CASSPSKGVREQFF. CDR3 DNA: TGTGCCAGCAGCCCCTCAAAGGGGGTGCGCGAGCAGTTCTTC.

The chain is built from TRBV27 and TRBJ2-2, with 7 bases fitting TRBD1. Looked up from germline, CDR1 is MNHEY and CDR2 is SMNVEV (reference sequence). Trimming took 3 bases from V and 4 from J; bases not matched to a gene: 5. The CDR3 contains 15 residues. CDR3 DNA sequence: TGTGCCAGCAGTTTGGGGACAGACATCACCGGGGAGCTGTTTTTT. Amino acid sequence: CASSLGTDITGELFF.

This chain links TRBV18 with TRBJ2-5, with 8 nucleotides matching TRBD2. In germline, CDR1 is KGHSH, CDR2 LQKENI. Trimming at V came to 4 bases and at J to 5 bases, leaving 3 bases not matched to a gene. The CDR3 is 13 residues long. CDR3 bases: TGTGCCAGCTCACGGGGACTAGACGAGACCCAGTACTTC. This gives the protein CASSRGLDETQYF.

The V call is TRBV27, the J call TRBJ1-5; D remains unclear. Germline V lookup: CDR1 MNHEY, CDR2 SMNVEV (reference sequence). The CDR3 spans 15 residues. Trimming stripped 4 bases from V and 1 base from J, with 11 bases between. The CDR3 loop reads CASSSGAGSNQPQHF. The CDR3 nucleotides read TGTGCCAGCAGTTCAGGAGCGGGGAGCAATCAGCCCCAGCATTTT.

DNA for the CDR3: TGTGCCAGCAAGGACAGCGGAAATGAAAAACTGTTTTTT. As protein: CASKDSGNEKLFF. The chain is built from TRBV2 and TRBJ1-4, with D tentatively TRBD1 (6 bases). Germline assignment: CDR1 SNHLY and CDR2 FYNNEI. This CDR3 is built from 13 residues. V was cut by 7 bases and J by 5 bases, with 11 bases left in between.

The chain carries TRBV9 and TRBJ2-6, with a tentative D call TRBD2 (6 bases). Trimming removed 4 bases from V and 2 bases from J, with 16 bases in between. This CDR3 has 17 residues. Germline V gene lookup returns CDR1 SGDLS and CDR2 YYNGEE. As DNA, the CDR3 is TGTGCCAGCAGCCACGCCGGGACTCGCACTGGGGCCAACGTCCTGACTTTC. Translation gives CASSHAGTRTGANVLTF. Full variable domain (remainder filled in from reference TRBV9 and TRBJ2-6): DSGVTQTPKHLITATGQRVTLRCSPRSGDLSVYWYQQSLDQGLQFLIQYYNGEERAKGNILERFSAQQFPDLHSELNLSSLELGDSALYFCASSHAGTRTGANVLTFGAGSRLTVL.

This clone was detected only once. CDR3 in amino acids: CASSPWTSGLTGGELFF. CDR3 bases: TGCGCCAGCAGCCCGTGGACTAGCGGCCTTACGGGCGGGGAGCTGTTTTTT. This rearrangement joins TRBV4-1 to TRBJ2-2; 10 bases are shared with TRBD2. Looked up from germline, CDR1 is MGHRA and CDR2 is YSYEKL. The CDR3 is made up of 17 amino acids. V shed 4 bases, J shed 7 bases, and the junction held 12 bases outside the gene matches.

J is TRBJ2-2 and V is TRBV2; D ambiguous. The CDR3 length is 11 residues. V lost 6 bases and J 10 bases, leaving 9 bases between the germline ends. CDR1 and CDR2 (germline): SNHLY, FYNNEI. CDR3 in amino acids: CASSEWEELFF. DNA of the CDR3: TGTGCCAGCAGCGAGTGGGAGGAGCTGTTTTTT. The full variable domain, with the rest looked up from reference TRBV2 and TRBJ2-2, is EPEVTQTPSHQVTQMGQEVILRCVPISNHLYFYWYRQILGQKVEFLVSFYNNEISEKSEIFDDQFSVERPDGSNFTLKIRSTKLEDSAMYFCASSEWEELFFGEGSRLTVL.

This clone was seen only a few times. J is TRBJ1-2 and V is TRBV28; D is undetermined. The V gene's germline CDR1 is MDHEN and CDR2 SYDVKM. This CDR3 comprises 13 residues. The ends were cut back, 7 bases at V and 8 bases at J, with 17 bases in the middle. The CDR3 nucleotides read TGTGCCAGCACCCAACTGGCCCCGAGGGGCTACACCTTC. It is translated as CASTQLAPRGYTF.

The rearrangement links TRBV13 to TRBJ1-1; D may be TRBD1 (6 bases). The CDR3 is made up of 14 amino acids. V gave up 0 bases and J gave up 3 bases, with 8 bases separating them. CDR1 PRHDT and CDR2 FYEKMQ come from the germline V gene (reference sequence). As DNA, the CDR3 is TGTGCCAGCAGCTTAGGAGACAGGTACACTGAAGCTTTCTTT. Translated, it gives CASSLGDRYTEAFF.

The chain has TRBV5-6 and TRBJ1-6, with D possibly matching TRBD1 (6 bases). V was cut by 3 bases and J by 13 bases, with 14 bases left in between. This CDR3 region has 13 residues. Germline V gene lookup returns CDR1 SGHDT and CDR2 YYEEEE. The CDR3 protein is CASSSSLDSPLHF. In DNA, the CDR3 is TGTGCCAGCAGCTCAAGCTTGGACAGTCCCCTCCACTTT.

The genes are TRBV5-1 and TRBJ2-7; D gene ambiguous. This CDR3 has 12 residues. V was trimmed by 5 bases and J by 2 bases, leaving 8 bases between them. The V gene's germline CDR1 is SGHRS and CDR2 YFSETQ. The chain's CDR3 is CASSSVTYEQYF. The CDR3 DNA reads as TGCGCCAGCAGTTCCGTTACCTACGAGCAGTACTTC. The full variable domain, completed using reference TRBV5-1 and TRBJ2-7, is KAGVTQTPRYLIKTRGQQVTLSCSPISGHRSVSWYQQTPGQGLQFLFEYFSETQRNKGNFPGRFSGRQFSNSRSEMNVSTLELGDSALYLCASSSVTYEQYFGPGTRLTVT.

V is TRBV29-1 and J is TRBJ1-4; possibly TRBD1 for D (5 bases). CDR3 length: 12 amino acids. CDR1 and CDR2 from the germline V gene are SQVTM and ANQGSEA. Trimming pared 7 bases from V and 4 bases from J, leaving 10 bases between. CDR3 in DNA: TGCAGCGCTATGACAGATAATGAAAAACTGTTTTTT. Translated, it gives CSAMTDNEKLFF.

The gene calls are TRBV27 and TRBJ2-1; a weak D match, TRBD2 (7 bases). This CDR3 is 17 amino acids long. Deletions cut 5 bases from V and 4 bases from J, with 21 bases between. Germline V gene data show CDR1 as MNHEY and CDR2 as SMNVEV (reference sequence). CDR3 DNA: TGTGCCAGCAGTCAACAAACGGGGGGCCTTATATACAATGAGCAGTTCTTC. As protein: CASSQQTGGLIYNEQFF.

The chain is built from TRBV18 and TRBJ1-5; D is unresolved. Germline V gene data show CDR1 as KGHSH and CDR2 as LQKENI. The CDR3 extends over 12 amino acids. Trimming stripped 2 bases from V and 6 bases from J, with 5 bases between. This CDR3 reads CASSPWGQPQHF. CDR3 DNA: TGTGCCAGCTCACCATGGGGTCAGCCCCAGCATTTT.

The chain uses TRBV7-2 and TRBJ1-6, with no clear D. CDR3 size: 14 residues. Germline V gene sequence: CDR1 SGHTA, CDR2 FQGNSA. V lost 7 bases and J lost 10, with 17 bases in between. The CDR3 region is CASTTQADASPLHF. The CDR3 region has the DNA TGTGCCAGCACGACTCAGGCGGACGCCTCACCCCTCCACTTT. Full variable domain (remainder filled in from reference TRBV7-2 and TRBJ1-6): GAGVSQSPSNKVTEKGKDVELRCDPISGHTALYWYRQSLGQGLEFLIYFQGNSAPDKSGLPSDRFSAERTGGSVSTLTIQRTQQEDSAVYLCASTTQADASPLHFGNGTRLTVT.

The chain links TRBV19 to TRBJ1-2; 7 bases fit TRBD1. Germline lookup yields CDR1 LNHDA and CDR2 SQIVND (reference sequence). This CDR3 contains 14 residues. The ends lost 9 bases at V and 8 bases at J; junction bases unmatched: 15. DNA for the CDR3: TGTGCCAGGGAAACCCGACAGGGTAAAGGCGGCTACACCTTC. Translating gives CARETRQGKGGYTF.

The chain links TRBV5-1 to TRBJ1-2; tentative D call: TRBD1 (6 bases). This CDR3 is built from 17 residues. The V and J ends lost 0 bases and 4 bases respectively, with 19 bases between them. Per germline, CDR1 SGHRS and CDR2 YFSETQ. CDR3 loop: CASSLGARHREPYGYTF. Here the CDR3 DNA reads TGCGCCAGCAGCTTGGGAGCGCGGCACAGGGAACCCTATGGCTACACCTTC.

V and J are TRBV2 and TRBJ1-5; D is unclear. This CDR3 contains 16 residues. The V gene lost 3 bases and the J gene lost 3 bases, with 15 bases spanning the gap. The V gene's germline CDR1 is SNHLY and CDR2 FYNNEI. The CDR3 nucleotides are TGTGCCAGCAGTGAGAATTGGGCGGGGAACAATCAGCCCCAGCATTTT. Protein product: CASSENWAGNNQPQHF. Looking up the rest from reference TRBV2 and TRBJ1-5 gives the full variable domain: EPEVTQTPSHQVTQMGQEVILRCVPISNHLYFYWYRQILGQKVEFLVSFYNNEISEKSEIFDDQFSVERPDGSNFTLKIRSTKLEDSAMYFCASSENWAGNNQPQHFGDGTRLSIL.

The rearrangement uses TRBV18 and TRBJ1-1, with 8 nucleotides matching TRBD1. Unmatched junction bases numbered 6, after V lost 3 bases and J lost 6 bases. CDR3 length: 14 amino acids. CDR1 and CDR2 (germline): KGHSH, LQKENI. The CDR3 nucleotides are TGTGCCAGCTCACCGGGACAGGTCACCGCTGAAGCTTTCTTT. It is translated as CASSPGQVTAEAFF.

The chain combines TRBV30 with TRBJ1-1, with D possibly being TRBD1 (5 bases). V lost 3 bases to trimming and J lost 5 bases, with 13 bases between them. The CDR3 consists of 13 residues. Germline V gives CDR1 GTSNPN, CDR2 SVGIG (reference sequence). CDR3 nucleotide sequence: TGTGCCTGGAGCCACGGGGGGGGGACTGAAGCTTTCTTT. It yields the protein CAWSHGGGTEAFF.

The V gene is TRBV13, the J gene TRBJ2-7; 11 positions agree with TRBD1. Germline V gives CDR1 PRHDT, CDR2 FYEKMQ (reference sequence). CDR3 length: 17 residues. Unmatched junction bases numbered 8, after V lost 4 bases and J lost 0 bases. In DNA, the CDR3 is TGTGCCAGCAGCTCTATATATGGGACAGGGGGCTCCTACGAGCAGTACTTC. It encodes CASSSIYGTGGSYEQYF.

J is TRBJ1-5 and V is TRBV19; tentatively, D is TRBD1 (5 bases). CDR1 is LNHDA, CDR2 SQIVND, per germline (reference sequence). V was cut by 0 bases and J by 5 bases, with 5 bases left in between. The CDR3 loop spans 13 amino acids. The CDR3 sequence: CASSIEGDQPQHF. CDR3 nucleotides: TGTGCCAGTAGTATAGAGGGGGATCAGCCCCAGCATTTT.

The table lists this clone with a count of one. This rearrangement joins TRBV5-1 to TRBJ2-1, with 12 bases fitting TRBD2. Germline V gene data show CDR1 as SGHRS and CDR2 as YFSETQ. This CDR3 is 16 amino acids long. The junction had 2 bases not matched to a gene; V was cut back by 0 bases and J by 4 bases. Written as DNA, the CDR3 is TGCGCCAGCAGCTTGGCTAGCGGGGGGGATTACAATGAGCAGTTCTTC. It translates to CASSLASGGDYNEQFF.

This chain's CDR3 is CASSEAGGPLANTEAFF. The CDR3 DNA reads as TGTGCCAGCAGTGAAGCGGGGGGGCCCCTCGCGAACACTGAAGCTTTCTTT. The chain uses TRBV6-1 and TRBJ1-1, with D possibly matching TRBD1 (6 bases). The length of the CDR3 is 17 residues. V was pared by 0 bases and J by 1 base, with 15 bases between. In germline, CDR1 is MNHNS, CDR2 SASEGT.

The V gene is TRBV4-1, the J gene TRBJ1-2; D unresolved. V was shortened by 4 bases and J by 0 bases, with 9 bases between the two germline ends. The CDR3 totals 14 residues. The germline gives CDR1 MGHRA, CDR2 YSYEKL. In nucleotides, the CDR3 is TGCGCCAGCAGCCTCCAGGATTCTAACTATGGCTACACCTTC. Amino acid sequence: CASSLQDSNYGYTF.

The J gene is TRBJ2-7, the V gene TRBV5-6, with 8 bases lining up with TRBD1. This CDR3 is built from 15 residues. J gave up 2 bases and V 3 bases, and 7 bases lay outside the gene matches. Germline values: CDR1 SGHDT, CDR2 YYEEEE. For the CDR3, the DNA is TGTGCCAGCAGCTCTGGGCACAGGGGGGCCTACGAGCAGTACTTC. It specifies CASSSGHRGAYEQYF.

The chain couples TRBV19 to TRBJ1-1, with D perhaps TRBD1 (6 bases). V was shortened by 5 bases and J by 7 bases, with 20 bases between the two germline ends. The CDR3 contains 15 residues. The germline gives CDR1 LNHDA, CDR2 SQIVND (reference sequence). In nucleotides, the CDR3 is TGTGCCAGTAGTTCCCGGACAGTTCGGAATAATGAAGCTTTCTTT. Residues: CASSSRTVRNNEAFF.

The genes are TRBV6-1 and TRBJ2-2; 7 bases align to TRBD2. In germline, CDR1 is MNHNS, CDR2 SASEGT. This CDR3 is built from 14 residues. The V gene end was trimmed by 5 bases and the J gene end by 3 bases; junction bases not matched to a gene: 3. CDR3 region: CASSPRGDTGELFF. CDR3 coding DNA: TGTGCCAGCAGTCCCCGGGGGGACACCGGGGAGCTGTTTTTT.

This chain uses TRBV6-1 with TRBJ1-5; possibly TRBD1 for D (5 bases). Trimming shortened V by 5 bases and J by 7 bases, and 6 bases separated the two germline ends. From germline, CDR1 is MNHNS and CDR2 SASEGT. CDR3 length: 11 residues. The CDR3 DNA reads TGTGCCAGCAGTTGGGGGCAGCCCCAGCATTTT. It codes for CASSWGQPQHF.